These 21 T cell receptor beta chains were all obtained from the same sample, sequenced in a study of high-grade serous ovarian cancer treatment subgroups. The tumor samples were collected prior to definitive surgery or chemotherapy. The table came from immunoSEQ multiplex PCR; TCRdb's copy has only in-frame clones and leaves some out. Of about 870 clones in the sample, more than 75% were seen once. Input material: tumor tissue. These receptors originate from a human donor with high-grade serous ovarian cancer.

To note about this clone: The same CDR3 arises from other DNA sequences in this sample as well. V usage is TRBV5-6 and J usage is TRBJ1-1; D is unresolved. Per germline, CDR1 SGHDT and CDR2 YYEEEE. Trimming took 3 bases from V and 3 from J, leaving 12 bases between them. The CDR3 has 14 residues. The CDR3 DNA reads TGTGCCAGCAGCTACTGGACGGGGTACACTGAAGCTTTCTTT. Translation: CASSYWTGYTEAFF.

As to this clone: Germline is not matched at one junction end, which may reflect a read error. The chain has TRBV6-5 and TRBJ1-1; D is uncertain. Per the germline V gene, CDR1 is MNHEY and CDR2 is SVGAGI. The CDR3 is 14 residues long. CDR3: CASSYSGPAGMAFF. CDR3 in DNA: TGTGCCAGCAGCTACTCTGGGCCCGCAGGAATGGCTTTCTTT.

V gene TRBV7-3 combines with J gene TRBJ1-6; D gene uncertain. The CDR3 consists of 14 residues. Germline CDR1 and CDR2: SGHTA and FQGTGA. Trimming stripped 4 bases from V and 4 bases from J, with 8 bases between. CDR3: CASSSEPYNSPLHF. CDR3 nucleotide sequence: TGTGCCAGCAGCTCTGAACCGTATAATTCACCCCTCCACTTT.

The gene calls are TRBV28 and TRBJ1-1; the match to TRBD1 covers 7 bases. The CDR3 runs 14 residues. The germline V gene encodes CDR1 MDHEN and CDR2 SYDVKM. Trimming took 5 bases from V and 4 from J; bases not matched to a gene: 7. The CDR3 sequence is CASSDRDLITEAFF. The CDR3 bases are TGTGCCAGCAGTGACAGGGATCTAATCACTGAAGCTTTCTTT.

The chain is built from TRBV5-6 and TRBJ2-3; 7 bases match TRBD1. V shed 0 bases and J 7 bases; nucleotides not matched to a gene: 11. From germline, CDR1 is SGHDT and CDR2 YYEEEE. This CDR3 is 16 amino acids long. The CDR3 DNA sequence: TGTGCCAGCAGCTTGGGGACAGGTATAATTCGATATACGCAGTATTTT. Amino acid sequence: CASSLGTGIIRYTQYF.

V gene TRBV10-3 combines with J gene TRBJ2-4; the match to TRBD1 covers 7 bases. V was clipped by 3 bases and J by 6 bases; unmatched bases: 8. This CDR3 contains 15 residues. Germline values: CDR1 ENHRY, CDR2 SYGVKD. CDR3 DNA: TGTGCCATCAGTGATGGGTCAGGGGGTACAAACATTCAGTACTTC. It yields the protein CAISDGSGGTNIQYF.

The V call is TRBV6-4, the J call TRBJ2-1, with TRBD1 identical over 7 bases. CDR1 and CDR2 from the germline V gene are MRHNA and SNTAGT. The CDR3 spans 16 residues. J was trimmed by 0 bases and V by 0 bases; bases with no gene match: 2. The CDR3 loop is CASSDSGQRSYNEQFF. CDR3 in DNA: TGTGCCAGCAGTGACTCGGGACAGCGCTCCTACAATGAGCAGTTCTTC.

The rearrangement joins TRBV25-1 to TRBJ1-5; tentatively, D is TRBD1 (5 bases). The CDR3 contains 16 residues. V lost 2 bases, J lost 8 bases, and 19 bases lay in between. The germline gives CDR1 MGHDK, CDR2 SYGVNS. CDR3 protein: CASSEGPYRGWKPQHF. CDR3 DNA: TGTGCCAGCAGTGAAGGTCCCTATCGGGGGTGGAAGCCCCAGCATTTT.

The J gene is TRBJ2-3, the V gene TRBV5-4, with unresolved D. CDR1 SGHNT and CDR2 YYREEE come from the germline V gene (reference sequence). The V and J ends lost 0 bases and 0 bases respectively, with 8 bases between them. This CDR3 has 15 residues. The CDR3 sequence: CASSLGLGSTDTQYF. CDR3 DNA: TGTGCCAGCAGCTTGGGGCTAGGGAGCACAGATACGCAGTATTTT.

CDR3 nucleotide sequence: TGTGCCAGCAGTTTAAGAACCCCGGAGGAGTACGAGCAGTACTTC. Translating gives CASSLRTPEEYEQYF. The J gene is TRBJ2-7, the V gene TRBV27; the D gene is possibly TRBD2 (5 bases). V lost 2 bases and J lost 4, with 15 bases in between. The CDR3 runs 15 residues. Germline values: CDR1 MNHEY, CDR2 SMNVEV (reference sequence).

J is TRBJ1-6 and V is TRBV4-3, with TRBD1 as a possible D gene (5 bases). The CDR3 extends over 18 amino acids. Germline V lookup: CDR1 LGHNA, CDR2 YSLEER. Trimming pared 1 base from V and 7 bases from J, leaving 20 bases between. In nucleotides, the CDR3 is TGCGCCAGCAGCCAAGCCCCCCGGGGGGGTGCTTCGAATTCACCCCTCCACTTT. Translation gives CASSQAPRGGASNSPLHF.

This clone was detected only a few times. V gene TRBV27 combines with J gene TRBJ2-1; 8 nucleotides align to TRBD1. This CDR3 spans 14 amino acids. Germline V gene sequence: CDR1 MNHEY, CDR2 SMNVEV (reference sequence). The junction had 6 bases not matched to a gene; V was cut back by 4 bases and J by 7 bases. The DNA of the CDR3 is TGTGCCAGCAGTTCAGGGGGCGGTAGGAATGAGCAGTTCTTC. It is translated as CASSSGGGRNEQFF.

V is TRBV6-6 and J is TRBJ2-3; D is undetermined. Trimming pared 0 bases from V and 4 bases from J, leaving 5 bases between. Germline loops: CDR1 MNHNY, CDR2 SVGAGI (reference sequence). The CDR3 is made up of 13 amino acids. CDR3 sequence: CASSYSRSDTQYF. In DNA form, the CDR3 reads TGTGCCAGCAGTTACTCCCGCTCAGATACGCAGTATTTT.

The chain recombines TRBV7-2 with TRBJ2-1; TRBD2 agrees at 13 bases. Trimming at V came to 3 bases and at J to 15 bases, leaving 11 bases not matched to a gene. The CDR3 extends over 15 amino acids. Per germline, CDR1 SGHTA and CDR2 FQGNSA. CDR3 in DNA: TGTGCCAGCAGCTTTAGGACTAGCGGGGGTCCGGAGGCGTTCTTC. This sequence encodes CASSFRTSGGPEAFF.

The chain's CDR3 is CASSTRTGAGELFF. The CDR3 DNA reads as TGTGCCAGCAGTACGAGGACAGGGGCCGGGGAGCTGTTTTTT. The rearrangement joins TRBV6-6 to TRBJ2-2; TRBD1 matches at 9 bases. The CDR3 sequence is 14 residues long. The V gene's germline CDR1 is MNHNY and CDR2 SVGAGI (reference sequence). The junction had 4 bases not matched to a gene; V was cut back by 5 bases and J by 6 bases.

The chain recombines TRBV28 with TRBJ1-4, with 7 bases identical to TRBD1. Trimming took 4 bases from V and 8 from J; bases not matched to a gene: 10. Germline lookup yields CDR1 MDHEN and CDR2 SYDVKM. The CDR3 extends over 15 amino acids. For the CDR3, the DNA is TGTGCCAGCAGTTCTGACAGGGTTGAGCGGGAAAAACTGTTTTTT. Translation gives CASSSDRVEREKLFF.

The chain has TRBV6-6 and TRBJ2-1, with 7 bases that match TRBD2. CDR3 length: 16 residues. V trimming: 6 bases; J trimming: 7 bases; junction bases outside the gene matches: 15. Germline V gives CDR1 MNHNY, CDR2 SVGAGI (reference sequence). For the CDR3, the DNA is TGTGCCAGCAGCCTAGGCTCGGGGGGACCGGGAAATGAGCAGTTCTTC. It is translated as CASSLGSGGPGNEQFF.

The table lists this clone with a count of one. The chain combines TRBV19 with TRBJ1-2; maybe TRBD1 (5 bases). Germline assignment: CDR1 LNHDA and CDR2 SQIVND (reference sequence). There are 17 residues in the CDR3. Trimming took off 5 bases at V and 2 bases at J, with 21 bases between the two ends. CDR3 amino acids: CASSAHSAQGANYGYTF. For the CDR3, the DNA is TGTGCCAGTAGTGCCCACTCCGCCCAGGGCGCCAACTATGGCTACACCTTC.

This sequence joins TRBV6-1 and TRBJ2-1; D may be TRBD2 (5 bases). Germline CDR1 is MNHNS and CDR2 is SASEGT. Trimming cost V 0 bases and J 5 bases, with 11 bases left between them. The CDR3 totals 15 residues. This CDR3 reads CASSEARGWDNEQFF. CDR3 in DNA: TGTGCCAGCAGTGAAGCCCGGGGTTGGGACAATGAGCAGTTCTTC.

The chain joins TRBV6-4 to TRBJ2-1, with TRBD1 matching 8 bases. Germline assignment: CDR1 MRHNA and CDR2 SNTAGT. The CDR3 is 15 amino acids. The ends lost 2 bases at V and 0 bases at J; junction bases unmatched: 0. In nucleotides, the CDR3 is TGTGCCAGCAGTGACGGACAGGGCTCCTACAATGAGCAGTTCTTC. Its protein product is CASSDGQGSYNEQFF.

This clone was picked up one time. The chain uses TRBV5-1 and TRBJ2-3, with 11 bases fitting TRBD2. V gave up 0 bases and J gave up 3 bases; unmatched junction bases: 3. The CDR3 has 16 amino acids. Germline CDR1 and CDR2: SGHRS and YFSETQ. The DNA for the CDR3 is TGCGCCAGCAGCTTGGGGGGGACTAGCGGTACAGATACGCAGTATTTT. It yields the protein CASSLGGTSGTDTQYF. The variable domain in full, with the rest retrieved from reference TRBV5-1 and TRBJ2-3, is KAGVTQTPRYLIKTRGQQVTLSCSPISGHRSVSWYQQTPGQGLQFLFEYFSETQRNKGNFPGRFSGRQFSNSRSEMNVSTLELGDSALYLCASSLGGTSGTDTQYFGPGTRLTVL.